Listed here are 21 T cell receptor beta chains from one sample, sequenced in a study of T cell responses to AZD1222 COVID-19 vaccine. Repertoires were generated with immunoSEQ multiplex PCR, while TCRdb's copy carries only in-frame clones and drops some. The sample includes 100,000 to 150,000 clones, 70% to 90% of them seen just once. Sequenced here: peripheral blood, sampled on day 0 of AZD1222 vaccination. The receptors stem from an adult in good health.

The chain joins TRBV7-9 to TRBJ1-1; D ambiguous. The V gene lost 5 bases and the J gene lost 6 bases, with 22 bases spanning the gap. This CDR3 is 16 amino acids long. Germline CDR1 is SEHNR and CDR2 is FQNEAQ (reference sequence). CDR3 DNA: TGTGCCAGCAGCCTTCCCCCCAACATACGAATCCCTGAAGCTTTCTTT. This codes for CASSLPPNIRIPEAFF.

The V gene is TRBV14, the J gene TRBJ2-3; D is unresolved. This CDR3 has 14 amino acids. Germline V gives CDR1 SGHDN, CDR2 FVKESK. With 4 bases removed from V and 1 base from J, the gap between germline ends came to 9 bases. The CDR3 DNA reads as TGTGCCAGCAGCCGCCGTGGCGGCACAGATACGCAGTATTTT. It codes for CASSRRGGTDTQYF.

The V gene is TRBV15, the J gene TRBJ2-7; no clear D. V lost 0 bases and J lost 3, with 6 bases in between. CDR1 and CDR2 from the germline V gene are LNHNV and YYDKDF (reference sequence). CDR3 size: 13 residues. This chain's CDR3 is CATSRDLIYEQYF. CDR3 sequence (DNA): TGTGCCACCAGCAGAGATTTGATCTACGAGCAGTACTTC.

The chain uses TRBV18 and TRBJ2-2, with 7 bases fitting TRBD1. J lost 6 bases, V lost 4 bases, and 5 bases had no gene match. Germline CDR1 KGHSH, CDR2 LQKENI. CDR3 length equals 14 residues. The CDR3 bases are TGTGCCAGCTCACTTAACGACAGGGCCGGGGAGCTGTTTTTT. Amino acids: CASSLNDRAGELFF.

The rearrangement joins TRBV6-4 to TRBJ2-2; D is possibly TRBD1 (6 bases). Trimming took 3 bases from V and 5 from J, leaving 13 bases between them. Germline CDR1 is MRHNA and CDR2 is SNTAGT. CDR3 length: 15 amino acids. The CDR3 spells CASSEFQGWTGELFF. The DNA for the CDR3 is TGTGCCAGCAGTGAATTTCAGGGGTGGACCGGGGAGCTGTTTTTT.

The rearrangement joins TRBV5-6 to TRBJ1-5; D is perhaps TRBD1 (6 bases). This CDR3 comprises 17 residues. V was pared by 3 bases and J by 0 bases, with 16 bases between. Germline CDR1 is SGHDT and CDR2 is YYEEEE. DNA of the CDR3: TGTGCCAGCAGCTCCACGCAGGGGTTTTATAGCAATCAGCCCCAGCATTTT. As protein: CASSSTQGFYSNQPQHF.

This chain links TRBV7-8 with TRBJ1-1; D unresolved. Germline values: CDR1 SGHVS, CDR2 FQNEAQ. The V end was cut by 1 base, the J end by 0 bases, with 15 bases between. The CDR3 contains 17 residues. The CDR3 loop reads CASSLDRSEHMNTEAFF. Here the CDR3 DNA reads TGTGCCAGCAGCTTAGATCGTTCCGAACACATGAACACTGAAGCTTTCTTT. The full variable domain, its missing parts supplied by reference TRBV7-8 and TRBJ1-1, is GAGVSQSPRYKVAKRGQDVALRCDPISGHVSLFWYQQALGQGPEFLTYFQNEAQLDKSGLPSDRFFAERPEGSVSTLKIQRTQQEDSAVYLCASSLDRSEHMNTEAFFGQGTRLTVV.

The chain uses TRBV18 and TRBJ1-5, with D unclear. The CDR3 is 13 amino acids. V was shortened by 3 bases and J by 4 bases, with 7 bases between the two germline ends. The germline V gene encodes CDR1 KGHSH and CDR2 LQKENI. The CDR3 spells CASSPTMNQPQHF. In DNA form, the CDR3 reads TGTGCCAGCTCACCTACAATGAATCAGCCCCAGCATTTT.

CDR3 nucleotides: TGTGCCAGCAGTTTTCCCACTCCCGGTGGAAACACCATATATTTT. Its translation: CASSFPTPGGNTIYF. The chain carries TRBV28 and TRBJ1-3; D ambiguous. Germline V gene data show CDR1 as MDHEN and CDR2 as SYDVKM. Trimming took 3 bases from V and 3 from J, leaving 12 bases between them. CDR3 size: 15 residues.

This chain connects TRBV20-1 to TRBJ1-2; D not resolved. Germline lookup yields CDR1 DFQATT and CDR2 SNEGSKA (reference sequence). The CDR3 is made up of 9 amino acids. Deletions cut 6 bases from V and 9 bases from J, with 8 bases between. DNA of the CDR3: TGCAGTGCCCTCCCTAGCTACACCTTC. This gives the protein CSALPSYTF.

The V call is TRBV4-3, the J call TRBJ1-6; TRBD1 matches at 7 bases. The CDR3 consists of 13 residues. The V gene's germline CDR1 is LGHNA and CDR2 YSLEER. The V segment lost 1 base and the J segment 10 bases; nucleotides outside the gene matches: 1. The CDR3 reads CASSQGQGSPLHF. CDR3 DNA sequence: TGCGCCAGCAGCCAAGGACAGGGCTCACCCCTCCACTTT.

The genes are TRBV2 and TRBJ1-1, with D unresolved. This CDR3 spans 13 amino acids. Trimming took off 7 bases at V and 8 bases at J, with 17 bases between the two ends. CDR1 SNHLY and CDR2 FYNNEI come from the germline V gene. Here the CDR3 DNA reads TGTGCCAGCAAATTGGATTGGGGTTCAGAAGCTTTCTTT. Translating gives CASKLDWGSEAFF.

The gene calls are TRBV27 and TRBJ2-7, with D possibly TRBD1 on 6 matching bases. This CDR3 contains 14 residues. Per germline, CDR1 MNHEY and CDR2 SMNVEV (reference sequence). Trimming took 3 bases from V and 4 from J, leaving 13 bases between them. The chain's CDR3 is CASSFVAGEYEQYF. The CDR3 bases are TGTGCCAGCAGTTTCGTGGCAGGGGAATACGAGCAGTACTTC.

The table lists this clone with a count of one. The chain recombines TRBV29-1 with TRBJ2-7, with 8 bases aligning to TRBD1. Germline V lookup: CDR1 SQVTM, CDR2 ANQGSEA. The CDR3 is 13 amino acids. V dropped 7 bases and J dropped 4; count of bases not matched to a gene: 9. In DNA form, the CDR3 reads TGCAGCGCTTTGACAGGGGTCGGATACGAGCAGTACTTC. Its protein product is CSALTGVGYEQYF.

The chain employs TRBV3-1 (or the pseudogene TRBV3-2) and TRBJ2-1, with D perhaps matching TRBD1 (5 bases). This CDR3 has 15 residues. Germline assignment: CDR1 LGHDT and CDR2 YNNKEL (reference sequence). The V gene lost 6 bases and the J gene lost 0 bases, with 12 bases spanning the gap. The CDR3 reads CASSQDTSSYNEQFF. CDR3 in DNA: TGTGCCAGCAGTCAGGACACGAGCTCCTACAATGAGCAGTTCTTC.

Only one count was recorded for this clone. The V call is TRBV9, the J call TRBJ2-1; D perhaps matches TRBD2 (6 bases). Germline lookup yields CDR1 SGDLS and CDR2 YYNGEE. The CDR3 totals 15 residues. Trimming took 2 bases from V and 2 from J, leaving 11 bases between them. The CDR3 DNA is TGTGCCAGCAGCGTTAGCGGAAACGCCTACAATGAGCAGTTCTTC. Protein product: CASSVSGNAYNEQFF.

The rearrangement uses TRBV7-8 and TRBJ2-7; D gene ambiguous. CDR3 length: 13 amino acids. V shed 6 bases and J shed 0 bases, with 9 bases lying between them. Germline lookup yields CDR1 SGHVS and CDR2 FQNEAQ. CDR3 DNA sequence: TGTGCCAGCAGTTCGACTGCCTCCTACGAGCAGTACTTC. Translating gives CASSSTASYEQYF.

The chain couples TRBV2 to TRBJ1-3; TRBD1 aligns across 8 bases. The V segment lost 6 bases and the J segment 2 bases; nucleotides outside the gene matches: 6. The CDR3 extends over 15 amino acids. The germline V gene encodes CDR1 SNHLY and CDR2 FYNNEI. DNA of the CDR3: TGTGCCAGCAGGAGGTCAGGGGGCACTGGAAACACCATATATTTT. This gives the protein CASRRSGGTGNTIYF.

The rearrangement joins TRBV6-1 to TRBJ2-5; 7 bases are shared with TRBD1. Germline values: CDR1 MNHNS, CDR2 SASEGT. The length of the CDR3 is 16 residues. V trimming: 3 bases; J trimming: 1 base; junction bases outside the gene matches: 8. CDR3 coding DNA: TGTGCCAGCAGTGATTTGGCAGGGGGAAGCCAAGAGACCCAGTACTTC. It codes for CASSDLAGGSQETQYF.

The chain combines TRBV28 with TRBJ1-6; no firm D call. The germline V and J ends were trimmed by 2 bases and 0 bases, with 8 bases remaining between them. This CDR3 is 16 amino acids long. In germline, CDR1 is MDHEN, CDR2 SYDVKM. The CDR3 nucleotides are TGTGCCAGCAGTTTAATGGGTATCTCCTATAATTCACCCCTCCACTTT. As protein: CASSLMGISYNSPLHF. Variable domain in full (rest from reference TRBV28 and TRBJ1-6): DVKVTQSSRYLVKRTGEKVFLECVQDMDHENMFWYRQDPGLGLRLIYFSYDVKMKEKGDIPEGYSVSREKKERFSLILESASTNQTSMYLCASSLMGISYNSPLHFGNGTRLTVT.

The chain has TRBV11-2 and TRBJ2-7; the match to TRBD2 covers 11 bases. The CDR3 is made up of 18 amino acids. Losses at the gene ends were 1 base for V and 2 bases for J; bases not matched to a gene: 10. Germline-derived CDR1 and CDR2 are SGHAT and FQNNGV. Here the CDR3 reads CASSLVPSGGSMAYEQYF. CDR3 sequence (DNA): TGTGCCAGCAGCTTAGTTCCTAGCGGGGGGTCCATGGCCTACGAGCAGTACTTC.